Each of the 30 T cell receptor beta chains below was sequenced from the same sample in a study of T-cell reconstitution after alpha-beta-depleted transplantation in children. TCRbeta library construction was performed incorporating unique molecular identifiers. In TCRdb, the PCR reads were re-called with MiXCR into one record per CDR3 protein. The sample lists hundreds of thousands of distinct CDR3 sequences, 16% occurring once. This material consisted of PBMCs from the stem cell graft donor, taken from the stem cell graft. The receptors were sampled from a human donor who donated a stem cell graft to a child with acute myeloid leukemia.

The chain is built from TRBV12-3 or TRBV12-4 and TRBJ2-7, with 14 bases lining up with TRBD2. V shed 6 bases, J shed 0 bases, and the junction held 10 bases outside the gene matches. The CDR3 is 18 amino acids. CDR3 nucleotides: TGTGCCAGCAGCCACGGACTAGCGGGGGGTTTCAGCTCCTACGAGCAGTACTTC. It is translated as CASSHGLAGGFSSYEQYF.

The J gene is TRBJ2-1, the V gene TRBV3-1; 11 bases line up with TRBD2. The CDR3 extends over 16 amino acids. V was pared by 4 bases and J by 4 bases, with 6 bases of the junction left unmatched. The germline V gene encodes CDR1 LGHDT and CDR2 YNNKEL (reference sequence). This CDR3 reads CASSPRASGGYNEQFF. The DNA of the CDR3 is TGTGCCAGCAGCCCCCGGGCTAGCGGGGGGTACAATGAGCAGTTCTTC.

This clonotype was counted many times. The chain recombines TRBV7-2 with TRBJ2-1; D call uncertain. V was trimmed by 2 bases and J by 5 bases, leaving 13 bases between them. The germline CDR1 and CDR2 sequences are SGHTA and FQGNSA. The CDR3 has 15 residues. CDR3 coding DNA: TGTGCCAGCAGCTTACTAGGTCCCAGAAACAATGAGCAGTTCTTC. As protein: CASSLLGPRNNEQFF. Complete variable domain (other parts from reference TRBV7-2 and TRBJ2-1): GAGVSQSPSNKVTEKGKDVELRCDPISGHTALYWYRQSLGQGLEFLIYFQGNSAPDKSGLPSDRFSAERTGGSVSTLTIQRTQQEDSAVYLCASSLLGPRNNEQFFGPGTRLTVL.

This clonotype was seen a handful of times. The chain has TRBV5-1 and TRBJ2-3; D is possibly TRBD2 (6 bases). This CDR3 has 14 residues. The germline CDR1 and CDR2 sequences are SGHRS and YFSETQ. Trimming pared 4 bases from V and 6 bases from J, leaving 15 bases between. Written as DNA, the CDR3 is TGCGCCAGCAGCCCGGCGGGACCAAGGGATACGCAGTATTTT. As protein: CASSPAGPRDTQYF.

The chain uses TRBV19 and TRBJ2-1; no clear D gene. This CDR3 is 13 amino acids long. Germline V lookup: CDR1 LNHDA, CDR2 SQIVND (reference sequence). Trimming removed 6 bases from V and 8 bases from J, with 14 bases in between. CDR3 sequence: CASRRLSGDEQFF. As DNA, the CDR3 is TGTGCCAGTAGGAGGCTGAGTGGGGATGAGCAGTTCTTC.

The rearrangement links TRBV5-1 to TRBJ1-5, with 7 bases identical to TRBD1. Germline V gene data show CDR1 as SGHRS and CDR2 as YFSETQ. The trim removed 4 bases at V and 0 bases at J, leaving 16 bases unmatched. The CDR3 is 19 residues long. The CDR3 coding sequence is TGCGCCAGCAGCCGAAACCGATTGACAGGGCTCCATAGCAATCAGCCCCAGCATTTT. It translates to CASSRNRLTGLHSNQPQHF.

The rearrangement uses TRBV19 and TRBJ2-5; 8 positions agree with TRBD1. The CDR3 loop spans 14 amino acids. Germline lookup yields CDR1 LNHDA and CDR2 SQIVND (reference sequence). V was pared by 8 bases and J by 2 bases, with 7 bases of the junction left unmatched. The CDR3 DNA follows: TGTGCCAGTCAGCGGAGACAGGGGCAAGAGACCCAGTACTTC. It codes for CASQRRQGQETQYF.

CDR3 bases: TGTGCCAGCAGAAATACGGGGACCACTTATGGCTACACCTTC. Translated: CASRNTGTTYGYTF. The chain couples TRBV27 to TRBJ1-2, with D tentatively TRBD1 (5 bases). With 6 bases removed from V and 5 bases from J, the gap between germline ends came to 16 bases. This CDR3 has 14 amino acids. CDR1 and CDR2 from the germline V gene are MNHEY and SMNVEV (reference sequence).

This chain uses TRBV7-2 with TRBJ2-7, with a weak D call TRBD2 (5 bases). Trimming left V 5 bases short and J 1 base short, with 18 bases between. The CDR3 runs to 16 residues. Germline V gene data show CDR1 as SGHTA and CDR2 as FQGNSA. The CDR3, as DNA: TGTGCCAGCAGCCCAGGCGGGCTCCACAATTCCTACGAGCAGTACGTC. It translates to CASSPGGLHNSYEQYV.

This clonotype was observed many times. The V and J genes are TRBV12-3 or TRBV12-4 and TRBJ1-5; 8 bases fit TRBD1. V was clipped by 7 bases and J by 3 bases; unmatched bases: 8. The CDR3 loop spans 15 amino acids. The CDR3 loop reads CASNHDRGHNQPQHF. The CDR3 DNA follows: TGTGCCAGCAACCATGACAGGGGCCACAATCAGCCCCAGCATTTT.

This clonotype was counted only a few times. The V call is TRBV15, the J call TRBJ1-2; possibly TRBD1 for D (6 bases). V shed 3 bases and J shed 4 bases, with 9 bases lying between them. The CDR3 is made up of 13 amino acids. Germline-derived CDR1 and CDR2 are LNHNV and YYDKDF (reference sequence). CDR3 in amino acids: CATSSEQGYGYTF. As DNA, the CDR3 is TGTGCCACCAGCAGCGAACAGGGCTATGGCTACACCTTC.

This clonotype was seen many times. The V call is TRBV12-3 or TRBV12-4, the J call TRBJ2-1; D might be TRBD2 (5 bases). V shed 8 bases and J shed 4 bases, with 15 bases lying between them. There are 14 residues in the CDR3. This CDR3 reads CASSLDYRYNEQFF. Here the CDR3 DNA reads TGTGCCAGCTCCCTAGACTACCGATACAATGAGCAGTTCTTC.

The rearrangement links TRBV9 to TRBJ2-3; 10 nucleotides line up with TRBD1. From germline, CDR1 is SGDLS and CDR2 YYNGEE. This CDR3 spans 15 amino acids. V lost 3 bases, J lost 3 bases, and 4 bases stayed unmatched. CDR3 DNA: TGTGCCAGCAGCGCGGGGACAGGGGAAACAGATACGCAGTATTTT. Its protein product is CASSAGTGETDTQYF.

Comment on this clonotype: A much larger clone lies one base from this, so it may be a read error. The J gene is TRBJ1-1, the V gene TRBV12-3 or TRBV12-4; possible D gene TRBD1, 5 bases. CDR3 length: 16 residues. The CDR3 DNA follows: TGTGCCAGTAGTCTCCTAGGGGTACCCATGAACACTGACGCTTTCTTT. This encodes CASSLLGVPMNTDAFF.

This clonotype was observed at least ten times. The rearrangement joins TRBV20-1 to TRBJ2-7; D unresolved. V dropped 2 bases and J dropped 3 bases, with 23 bases sitting between them. Per the germline V gene, CDR1 is DFQATT and CDR2 is SNEGSKA (reference sequence). The CDR3 covers 17 residues. CDR3 region: CSARPSTLWAIGYEQYF. The CDR3 bases are TGCAGTGCTAGACCCTCCACCCTGTGGGCCATCGGCTACGAGCAGTACTTC.

This clonotype was seen repeatedly, ten times or more. This chain joins TRBV20-1 and TRBJ2-3, with TRBD1 as a possible D gene (5 bases). The V end lost 8 bases, the J end lost 0 bases, and 12 bases lay between the germline ends. CDR1 and CDR2 (germline): DFQATT, SNEGSKA (reference sequence). This CDR3 region has 13 residues. The CDR3 is CSFRQTSTDTQYF. DNA for the CDR3: TGCAGTTTCCGACAGACTAGCACAGATACGCAGTATTTT.

This clonotype has at least ten counts. Because the CDR3's place on the DNA is in doubt, the DNA is left out and the CDR3 is given as listed by TCRdb. V gene TRBV24-1 combines with J gene TRBJ2-1. A total of 15 residues make up the CDR3, ends included. Germline CDR1 is KGHDR and CDR2 is SFDVKD. CDR3 sequence reads: CATSDVRRAYNEQFF.

This clonotype showed up just once. The chain carries TRBV20-1 and TRBJ2-3; the D is unclear. The V end was cut by 6 bases, the J end by 8 bases, with 12 bases between. CDR1 and CDR2 from the germline V gene are DFQATT and SNEGSKA (reference sequence). This CDR3 has 11 amino acids. Here the CDR3 reads CSAPDLPTQYF. The CDR3 DNA sequence: TGCAGTGCCCCGGATCTTCCTACGCAGTATTTT.

This clonotype was counted many times. The chain links TRBV20-1 to TRBJ2-7; D call uncertain. Germline assignment: CDR1 DFQATT and CDR2 SNEGSKA (reference sequence). Trimming shortened V by 1 base and J by 7 bases, and 11 bases separated the two germline ends. This CDR3 comprises 12 residues. CDR3 region: CSARGPFEEQYF. CDR3 DNA: TGCAGTGCTAGAGGCCCTTTCGAGGAGCAGTACTTC.

The chain couples TRBV4-1 to TRBJ2-4, with D perhaps matching TRBD1 (6 bases). Germline V CDR1 and CDR2: MGHRA, YSYEKL. This CDR3 has 17 residues. V lost 5 bases to trimming and J lost 3 bases, with 20 bases between them. CDR3 loop: CASSDHRVRADKNIQYF. For the CDR3, the DNA is TGCGCCAGCAGCGACCACAGGGTTAGGGCGGACAAAAACATTCAGTACTTC.

About this clonotype itself: A read error is possible here, since a much larger clone lies one base away. V usage is TRBV5-6 and J usage is TRBJ1-5, with unresolved D. This CDR3 comprises 15 residues. Trimming pared 4 bases from V and 5 bases from J, leaving 16 bases between. Germline values: CDR1 SGHDT, CDR2 YYEEEE. The CDR3 DNA is TGTGCCAGCAGCCCCGGAGGCATTTCGTATCAGCCCCAGCATTTT. This sequence encodes CASSPGGISYQPQHF. Based on the CDR3 plus reference TRBV5-6 and TRBJ1-5, the full variable domain is DAGVTQSPTHLIKTRGQQVTLRCSPKSGHDTVSWYQQALGQGPQFIFQYYEEEERQRGNFPDRFSGHQFPNYSSELNVNALLLGDSALYLCASSPGGISYQPQHFGDGTRLSIL.

The rearrangement links TRBV7-8 to TRBJ1-6; D is ambiguous. V shed 5 bases and J shed 4 bases, with 12 bases lying between them. This CDR3 has 15 amino acids. The germline CDR1 and CDR2 sequences are SGHVS and FQNEAQ. CDR3 region: CASSPMEPYNSPLHF. In nucleotides, the CDR3 is TGTGCCAGCAGCCCTATGGAGCCTTATAATTCACCCCTCCACTTT.

This clonotype was seen at least ten times. The chain recombines TRBV29-1 with TRBJ2-2; TRBD1 aligns across 7 bases. This CDR3 region has 17 residues. The V gene's germline CDR1 is SQVTM and CDR2 ANQGSEA. J gave up 0 bases and V 6 bases, and 13 bases lay outside the gene matches. The CDR3 bases are TGCAGCGTACGTCGAGGACCGGGACAGACGAACACCGGGGAGCTGTTTTTT. It is translated as CSVRRGPGQTNTGELFF.

In its sample, this clonotype was seen many times. The chain is built from TRBV10-3 and TRBJ2-5; TRBD1 might be the D (7 bases). Germline V CDR1 and CDR2: ENHRY, SYGVKD. Trimming stripped 2 bases from V and 5 bases from J, with 15 bases between. The CDR3 runs to 15 residues. The CDR3 loop is CAISEDRAAGETQYF. Here the CDR3 DNA reads TGTGCCATCAGTGAGGACAGGGCGGCGGGGGAGACCCAGTACTTC.

This clonotype has ten or more counts. This sequence joins TRBV12-3 or TRBV12-4 and TRBJ1-2, with unresolved D. V lost 2 bases, J lost 4 bases, and 23 bases lay in between. CDR3 size: 18 residues. The CDR3 DNA reads as TGTGCCAGCAGTTTAAGGAGCCAGGCCGGGCTACGGCGCTATGGCTACACCTTC. Translating gives CASSLRSQAGLRRYGYTF.

The chain links TRBV13 to TRBJ1-6; weak D call: TRBD1 (6 bases). Germline CDR1 PRHDT, CDR2 FYEKMQ (reference sequence). Trimming removed 2 bases at V and 5 bases at J, with 13 bases between. The CDR3 extends over 16 amino acids. This CDR3 reads CASSLRGAEDNSPLHF. CDR3 sequence (DNA): TGTGCCAGCAGCTTAAGGGGGGCTGAGGATAATTCACCCCTCCACTTT.

This clonotype was seen just once. The chain uses TRBV6-4 and TRBJ1-2, with D uncertain. The germline CDR1 and CDR2 sequences are MRHNA and SNTAGT. The CDR3 sequence is 14 residues long. V was cut by 2 bases and J by 1 base, with 8 bases left in between. This CDR3 reads CASSDPPVNYGYTF. Written as DNA, the CDR3 is TGTGCCAGCAGTGACCCGCCAGTTAACTATGGCTACACCTTC.

CDR3 DNA: TGCAGTGCTCCCCGGCCTCAGTCGGACACCGGGGAGCTGTTTTTT. Residues: CSAPRPQSDTGELFF. This rearrangement joins TRBV20-1 to TRBJ2-2, with D uncertain. The CDR3 runs 15 residues. Trimming took 5 bases from V and 3 from J, leaving 16 bases between them. Germline loops: CDR1 DFQATT, CDR2 SNEGSKA (reference sequence).

This clonotype showed up just a few times. The V call is TRBV5-1, the J call TRBJ2-7; TRBD1 matches 7 bases. V gave up 3 bases and J gave up 4 bases; unmatched junction bases: 7. The CDR3 consists of 14 residues. Germline CDR1 reads SGHRS; CDR2 reads YFSETQ. The CDR3 loop is CASSWGTERYEQYV. The CDR3 DNA sequence: TGCGCCAGCAGCTGGGGGACAGAGCGGTACGAGCAGTACGTC.

This clonotype was found many times. This sequence joins TRBV5-6 and TRBJ2-2; possible D gene TRBD1, 6 bases. This CDR3 has 16 amino acids. V lost 5 bases and J 0 bases, leaving 14 bases between the germline ends. Germline assignment: CDR1 SGHDT and CDR2 YYEEEE. Here the CDR3 reads CASSGEGTPNTGELFF. CDR3 bases: TGTGCCAGCAGTGGGGAAGGGACACCGAACACCGGGGAGCTGTTTTTT.